A single sample gave rise to the 23 T cell receptor beta chains below, sequenced in a study of CD8 T cells in Susac syndrome. Reverse transcription of 0.5 to 1 ug RNA was performed with random hexamers. TCRdb ran MiXCR on the immunoSEQ multiplex PCR reads and lists one entry per CDR3 protein. The repertoire holds 160,000 or so distinct CDR3 sequences, with 85% to 95% as singletons. The sample comprised CD8+ T cells from PBMCs. Receptors were obtained from a human donor with multiple sclerosis.

V gene TRBV27 combines with J gene TRBJ2-1; no clear D. CDR1 and CDR2 from the germline V gene are MNHEY and SMNVEV (reference sequence). This CDR3 region has 11 residues. V was trimmed by 6 bases and J by 6 bases, leaving 6 bases between them. In DNA, the CDR3 is TGTGCCAGCAGGACCGGCAATGAGCAGTTCTTC. Protein product: CASRTGNEQFF.

This chain joins TRBV6-5 and TRBJ2-3, with TRBD2 matching 7 bases. This CDR3 spans 16 amino acids. V lost 0 bases and J lost 2; bases outside the gene matches: 5. CDR1 is MNHEY, CDR2 SVGAGI, per germline. The CDR3 DNA follows: TGTGCCAGCAGTTACTCGAAGGGACTATTCACAGATACGCAGTATTTT. Amino acids: CASSYSKGLFTDTQYF.

The rearrangement links TRBV20-1 to TRBJ2-7; D uncertain. Germline V gives CDR1 DFQATT, CDR2 SNEGSKA (reference sequence). V was pared by 5 bases and J by 1 base, with 6 bases between. The CDR3 length is 11 residues. CDR3 sequence (DNA): TGCAGTGCTGTTGATTCCTACGAGCAGTACTTC. Its protein is CSAVDSYEQYF.

The genes are TRBV15 and TRBJ1-2; D remains unclear. CDR3 length: 12 residues. Germline lookup yields CDR1 LNHNV and CDR2 YYDKDF (reference sequence). Trimming took off 3 bases at V and 6 bases at J, with 8 bases between the two ends. CDR3 in amino acids: CATSRGSDGYTF. The DNA for the CDR3 is TGTGCCACCAGCAGGGGCTCCGATGGCTACACCTTC.

The V and J genes are TRBV20-1 and TRBJ1-5; no clear D gene. V was cut by 1 base and J by 2 bases, with 6 bases left in between. Germline CDR1 and CDR2: DFQATT and SNEGSKA (reference sequence). The CDR3 is 13 residues long. In nucleotides, the CDR3 is TGCAGTGCTAGAGTGCGGGGCAATCAGCCCCAGCATTTT. Protein: CSARVRGNQPQHF.

This clonotype has just a few counts. This chain uses TRBV20-1 with TRBJ2-7; 7 bases agree with TRBD2. CDR3 length equals 11 residues. Trimming cost V 4 bases and J 3 bases; bases outside gene matches: 0. CDR1 is DFQATT, CDR2 SNEGSKA, per germline (reference sequence). The CDR3: CSATSGYEQYF. As DNA, the CDR3 is TGCAGTGCTACTAGCGGCTACGAGCAGTACTTC.

The chain combines TRBV7-2 with TRBJ1-2; tentative D call: TRBD1 (5 bases). Germline values: CDR1 SGHTA, CDR2 FQGNSA. The CDR3 has 14 residues. The V end was cut by 1 base, the J end by 5 bases, with 11 bases between. The CDR3 region has the DNA TGTGCCAGCAGCTTAGGGACAATGGAGTATGGCTACACCTTC. It codes for CASSLGTMEYGYTF.

The rearrangement links TRBV12-3 or TRBV12-4 to TRBJ2-5; 8 positions agree with TRBD1. V lost 4 bases and J lost 4; bases outside the gene matches: 14. The CDR3 spans 17 residues. The DNA for the CDR3 is TGTGCCAGCAGTTCTAAGGGGGAACTGACAGGGGTAGAGACCCAGTACTTC. Translation: CASSSKGELTGVETQYF.

This chain joins TRBV30 and TRBJ1-1, with a weak D call TRBD1 (5 bases). V lost 0 bases and J 6 bases, leaving 17 bases between the germline ends. The V gene's germline CDR1 is GTSNPN and CDR2 SVGIG (reference sequence). The CDR3 consists of 15 residues. Here the CDR3 reads CAWSVLRGLNPEAFF. The CDR3 DNA sequence: TGTGCCTGGAGTGTACTGAGGGGCTTAAATCCTGAAGCTTTCTTT.

The gene calls are TRBV9 and TRBJ2-3; D is possibly TRBD2 (6 bases). With 4 bases removed from V and 2 bases from J, the gap between germline ends came to 14 bases. Germline values: CDR1 SGDLS, CDR2 YYNGEE. The CDR3 covers 15 residues. In nucleotides, the CDR3 is TGTGCCAGCAGCCGGTGGGGCGGGGACACAGATACGCAGTATTTT. This codes for CASSRWGGDTDTQYF.

The chain carries TRBV25-1 and TRBJ1-1; D may be TRBD1 (5 bases). Germline V lookup: CDR1 MGHDK, CDR2 SYGVNS. Trimming cost V 8 bases and J 5 bases, with 12 bases left between them. CDR3 length equals 12 residues. The CDR3 here is CASRVGRTEAFF. The DNA for the CDR3 is TGTGCCAGCCGCGTGGGGCGGACTGAAGCTTTCTTT. The full variable domain, with the rest looked up from reference TRBV25-1 and TRBJ1-1, is EADIYQTPRYLVIGTGKKITLECSQTMGHDKMYWYQQDPGMELHLIHYSYGVNSTEKGDLSSESTVSRIRTEHFPLTLESARPSHTSQYLCASRVGRTEAFFGQGTRLTVV.

The chain combines TRBV29-1 with TRBJ1-1; no firm D call. The V and J ends lost 3 bases and 0 bases respectively, with 8 bases between them. This CDR3 comprises 13 residues. Germline V lookup: CDR1 SQVTM, CDR2 ANQGSEA. DNA of the CDR3: TGCAGCGTTGATGAAGGGTTGAACACTGAAGCTTTCTTT. Its protein product is CSVDEGLNTEAFF.

CDR3 coding DNA: TGCAGCGTATATGCAAAGGGGAGGACTGAAGCTTTCTTT. Translated: CSVYAKGRTEAFF. The chain joins TRBV29-1 to TRBJ1-1, with a possible D match to TRBD1 (5 bases). Trimming took 6 bases from V and 5 from J, leaving 16 bases between them. The CDR3 has 13 residues. Germline V CDR1 and CDR2: SQVTM, ANQGSEA.

The rearrangement links TRBV13 to TRBJ2-7, with 7 bases that match TRBD2. The junction had 5 bases not matched to a gene; V was cut back by 0 bases and J by 3 bases. Germline-derived CDR1 and CDR2 are PRHDT and FYEKMQ (reference sequence). The CDR3 consists of 15 residues. The CDR3 nucleotides read TGTGCCAGCAGCTTAGGCGGGCCGGGAGGCTACGAGCAGTACTTC. It is translated as CASSLGGPGGYEQYF.

This sequence joins TRBV29-1 and TRBJ2-3, with D perhaps matching TRBD2 (6 bases). The CDR3 covers 15 residues. Between the trimmed V and J ends, which lost 4 bases and 4 bases, there was a span of 18 bases. Germline V gene lookup returns CDR1 SQVTM and CDR2 ANQGSEA. The CDR3 spells CSVAFSGPPPDTQYF. CDR3 in DNA: TGCAGCGTTGCGTTTAGCGGTCCCCCTCCAGATACGCAGTATTTT.

The V and J genes are TRBV7-3 and TRBJ1-6; 7 bases are a match to TRBD1. After removal of 4 bases from V and 9 bases from J, the junction contained 3 bases not matched to a gene. Germline lookup yields CDR1 SGHTA and CDR2 FQGTGA. The CDR3 is made up of 13 amino acids. CDR3 in amino acids: CASSSDRASPLHF. The CDR3 nucleotides read TGTGCCAGCAGCTCCGACAGGGCTTCACCCCTCCACTTT.

This clonotype was observed a single time. The chain employs TRBV24-1 and TRBJ2-1; TRBD1 agrees at 10 bases. The CDR3 contains 16 residues. The germline CDR1 and CDR2 sequences are KGHDR and SFDVKD. The V gene end was trimmed by 4 bases and the J gene end by 6 bases; junction bases not matched to a gene: 8. As DNA, the CDR3 is TGTGCCACCAGTGACCCGAAACGGGACAGGGGCAATGAGCAGTTCTTC. Protein sequence: CATSDPKRDRGNEQFF.

The rearrangement uses TRBV18 and TRBJ2-1; tentatively, D is TRBD2 (6 bases). This CDR3 contains 16 residues. CDR1 is KGHSH, CDR2 LQKENI, per germline. V lost 0 bases, J lost 4 bases, and 13 bases lay in between. In DNA form, the CDR3 reads TGTGCCAGCTCACCACCGGTAGCGGAACCTTACAATGAGCAGTTCTTC. Residues: CASSPPVAEPYNEQFF.

The rearrangement uses TRBV25-1 and TRBJ2-1; no clear D. CDR1 and CDR2 (germline): MGHDK, SYGVNS. Trimming shortened V by 3 bases and J by 7 bases, and 10 bases separated the two germline ends. The CDR3 is 13 amino acids. The CDR3 coding sequence is TGTGCCAGCAGTGATATTGTGGGGAATGAGCAGTTCTTC. Encoded protein: CASSDIVGNEQFF.

The chain has TRBV11-2 and TRBJ2-7; 8 positions agree with TRBD2. The CDR3 has 14 amino acids. The trim removed 4 bases at V and 2 bases at J, leaving 4 bases unmatched. Looked up from germline, CDR1 is SGHAT and CDR2 is FQNNGV. The CDR3 sequence: CASSSPGLAYEQYF. DNA for the CDR3: TGTGCCAGCAGCTCTCCGGGACTAGCCTACGAGCAGTACTTC.

This clonotype was seen only once. The J gene is TRBJ2-3, the V gene TRBV27; tentative D call: TRBD2 (5 bases). This CDR3 spans 14 amino acids. The V end lost 3 bases, the J end lost 6 bases, and 13 bases lay between the germline ends. Germline values: CDR1 MNHEY, CDR2 SMNVEV (reference sequence). The CDR3 protein is CASSFLGLTDTQYF. DNA of the CDR3: TGTGCCAGCAGTTTCCTCGGACTCACTGATACGCAGTATTTT.

CDR3 bases: TGTGCCAGCAGCCAAGAGTTTGCCGGACAGGACAGGGGGCTCCGTGGCTACACCTTC. Translating gives CASSQEFAGQDRGLRGYTF. The chain couples TRBV4-2 to TRBJ1-2, with 11 positions matching TRBD1. Germline V gene lookup returns CDR1 LGHNA and CDR2 YNFKEQ. The CDR3 has 19 amino acids. With V trimmed by 0 bases and J by 7 bases, 16 bases remained unmatched.

The chain recombines TRBV2 with TRBJ2-4, with no clear D. Germline loops: CDR1 SNHLY, CDR2 FYNNEI. CDR3 length: 18 residues. The V end was cut by 8 bases, the J end by 0 bases, with 23 bases between. The CDR3 loop is CASFSGRESPLAKNIQYF. The CDR3 DNA reads as TGTGCCAGCTTCTCCGGCAGAGAGAGCCCGCTAGCCAAAAACATTCAGTACTTC.